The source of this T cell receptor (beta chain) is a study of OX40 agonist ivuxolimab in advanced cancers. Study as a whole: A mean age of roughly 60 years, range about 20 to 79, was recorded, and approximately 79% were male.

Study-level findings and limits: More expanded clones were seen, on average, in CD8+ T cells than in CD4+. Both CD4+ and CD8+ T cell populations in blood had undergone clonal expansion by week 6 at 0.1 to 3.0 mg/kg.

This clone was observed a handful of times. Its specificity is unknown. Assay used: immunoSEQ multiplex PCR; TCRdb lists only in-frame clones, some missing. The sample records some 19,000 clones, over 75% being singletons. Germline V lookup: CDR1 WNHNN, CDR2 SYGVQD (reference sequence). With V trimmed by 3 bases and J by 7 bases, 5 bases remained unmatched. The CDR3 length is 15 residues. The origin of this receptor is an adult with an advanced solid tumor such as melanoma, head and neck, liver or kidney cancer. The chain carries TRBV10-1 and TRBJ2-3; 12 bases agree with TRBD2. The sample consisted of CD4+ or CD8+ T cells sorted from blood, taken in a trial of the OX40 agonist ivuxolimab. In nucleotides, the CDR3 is TGCGCCAGCAGTGAAGCTAGCGGGGGGGCAAATACGCAGTATTTT. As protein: CASSEASGGANTQYF.